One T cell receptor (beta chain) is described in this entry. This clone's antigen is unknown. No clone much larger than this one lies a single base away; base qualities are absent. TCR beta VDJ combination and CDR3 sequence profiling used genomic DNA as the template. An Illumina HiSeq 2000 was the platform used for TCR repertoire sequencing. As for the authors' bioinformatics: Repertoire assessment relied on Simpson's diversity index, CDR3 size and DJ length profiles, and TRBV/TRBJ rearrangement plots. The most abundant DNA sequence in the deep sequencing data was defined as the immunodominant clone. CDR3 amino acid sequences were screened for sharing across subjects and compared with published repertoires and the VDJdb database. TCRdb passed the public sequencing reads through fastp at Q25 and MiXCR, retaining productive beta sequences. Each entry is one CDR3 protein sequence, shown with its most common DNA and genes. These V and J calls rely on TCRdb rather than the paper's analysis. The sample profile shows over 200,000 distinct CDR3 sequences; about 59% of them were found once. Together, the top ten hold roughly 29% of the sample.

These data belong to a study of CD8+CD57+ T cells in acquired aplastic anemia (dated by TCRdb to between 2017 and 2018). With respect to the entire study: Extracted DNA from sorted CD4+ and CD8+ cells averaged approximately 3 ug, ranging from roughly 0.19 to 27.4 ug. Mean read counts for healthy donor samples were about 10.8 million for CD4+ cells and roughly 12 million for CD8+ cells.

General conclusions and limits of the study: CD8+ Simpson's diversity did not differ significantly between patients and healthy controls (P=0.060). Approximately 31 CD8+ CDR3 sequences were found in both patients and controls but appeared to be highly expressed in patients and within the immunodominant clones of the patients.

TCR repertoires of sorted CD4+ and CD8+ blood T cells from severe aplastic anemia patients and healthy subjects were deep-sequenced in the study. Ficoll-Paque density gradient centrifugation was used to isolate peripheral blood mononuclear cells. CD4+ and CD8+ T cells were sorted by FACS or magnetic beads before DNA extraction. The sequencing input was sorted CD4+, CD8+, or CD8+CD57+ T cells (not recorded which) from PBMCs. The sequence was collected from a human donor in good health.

The bases are TGTGCCAGCAGCTTATCTCCCGGAACCTACGAGCAGTACTTC. It translates to CASSLSPGTYEQYF. The sequence links TRBV7-3 to TRBJ2-7; the D gene cannot be resolved reliably. CDR1 and CDR2, per the germline V gene, are SGHTA and FQGTGA. V sheds 2 bases and J sheds 2 bases, leaving 10 bases between their ends. CDR3 length: 14 amino acids, cysteine to phenylalanine. The kept DNA is CDR3 alone, 42 bases in frame from the first base.